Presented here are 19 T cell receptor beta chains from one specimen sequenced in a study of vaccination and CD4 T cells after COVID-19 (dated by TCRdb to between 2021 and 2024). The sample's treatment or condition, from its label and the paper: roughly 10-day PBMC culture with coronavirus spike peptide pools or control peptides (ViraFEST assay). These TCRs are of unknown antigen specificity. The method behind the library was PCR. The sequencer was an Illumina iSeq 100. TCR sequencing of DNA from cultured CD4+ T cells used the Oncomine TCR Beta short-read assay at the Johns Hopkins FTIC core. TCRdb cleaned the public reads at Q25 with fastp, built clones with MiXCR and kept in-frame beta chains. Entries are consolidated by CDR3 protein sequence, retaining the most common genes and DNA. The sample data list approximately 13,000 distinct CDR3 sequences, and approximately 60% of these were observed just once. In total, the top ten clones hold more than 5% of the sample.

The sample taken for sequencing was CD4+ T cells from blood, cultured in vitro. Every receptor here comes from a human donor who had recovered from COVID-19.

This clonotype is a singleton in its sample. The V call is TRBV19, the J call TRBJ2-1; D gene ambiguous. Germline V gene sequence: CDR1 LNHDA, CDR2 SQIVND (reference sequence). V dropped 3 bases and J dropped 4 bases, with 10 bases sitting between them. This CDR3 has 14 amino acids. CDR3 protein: CASSIGTAYNEQFF. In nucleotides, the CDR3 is TGTGCCAGTAGTATCGGTACCGCTTACAATGAGCAGTTCTTC.

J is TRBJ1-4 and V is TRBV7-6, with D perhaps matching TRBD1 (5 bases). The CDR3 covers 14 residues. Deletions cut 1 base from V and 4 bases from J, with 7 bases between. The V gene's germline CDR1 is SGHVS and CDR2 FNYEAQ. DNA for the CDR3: TGTGCCAGCAGCTTAGGGGGGAATAATGAAAAACTGTTTTTT. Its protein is CASSLGGNNEKLFF.

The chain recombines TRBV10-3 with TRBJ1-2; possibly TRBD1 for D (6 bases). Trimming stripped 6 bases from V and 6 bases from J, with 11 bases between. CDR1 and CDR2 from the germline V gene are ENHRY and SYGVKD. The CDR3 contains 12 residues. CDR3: CAIREQGNGYTF. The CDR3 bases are TGTGCCATCAGGGAACAGGGTAATGGCTACACCTTC.

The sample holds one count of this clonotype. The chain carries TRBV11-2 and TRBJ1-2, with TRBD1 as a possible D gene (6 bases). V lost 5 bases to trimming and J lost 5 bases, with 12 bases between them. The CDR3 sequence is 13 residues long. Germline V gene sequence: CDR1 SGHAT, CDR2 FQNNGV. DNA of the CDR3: TGTGCCAGCAGCCCACAGGGTGGGTATGGCTACACCTTC. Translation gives CASSPQGGYGYTF.

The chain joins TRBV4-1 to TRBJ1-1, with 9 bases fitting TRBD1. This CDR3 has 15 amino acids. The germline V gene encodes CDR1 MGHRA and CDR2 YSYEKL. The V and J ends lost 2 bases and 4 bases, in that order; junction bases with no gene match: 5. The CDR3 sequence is CASSQRGQGFTEAFF. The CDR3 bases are TGCGCCAGCAGCCAAAGGGGACAGGGTTTCACTGAAGCTTTCTTT.

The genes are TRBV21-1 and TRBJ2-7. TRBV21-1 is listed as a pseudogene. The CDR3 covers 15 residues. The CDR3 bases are TGTGCCAGCAGCCAGTTAACAGCCAACTCCTACGAGCAGTACTTC. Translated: CASSQLTANSYEQYF.

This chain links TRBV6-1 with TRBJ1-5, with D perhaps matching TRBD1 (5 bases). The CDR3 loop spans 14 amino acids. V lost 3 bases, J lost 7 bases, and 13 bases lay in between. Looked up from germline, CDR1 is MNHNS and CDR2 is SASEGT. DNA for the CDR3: TGTGCCAGCAGTGACAGGGATCAACAACAGCCCCAGCATTTT. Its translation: CASSDRDQQQPQHF.

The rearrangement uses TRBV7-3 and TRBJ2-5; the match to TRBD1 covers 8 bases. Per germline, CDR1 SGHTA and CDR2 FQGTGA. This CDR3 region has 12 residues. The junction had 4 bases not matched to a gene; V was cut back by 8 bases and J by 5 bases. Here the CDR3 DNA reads TGTGCCAGCCCACGACAGGGGGAGACCCAGTACTTC. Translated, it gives CASPRQGETQYF.

The CDR3 protein is CASSPIPGPNNSPLHF. The CDR3 DNA reads TGTGCCAGCAGCCCGATACCGGGACCAAATAATTCACCCCTCCACTTT. The J gene is TRBJ1-6, the V gene TRBV7-6, with D perhaps TRBD1 (5 bases). The CDR3 is made up of 16 amino acids. V was pared by 5 bases and J by 5 bases, with 16 bases between. Germline assignment: CDR1 SGHVS and CDR2 FNYEAQ.

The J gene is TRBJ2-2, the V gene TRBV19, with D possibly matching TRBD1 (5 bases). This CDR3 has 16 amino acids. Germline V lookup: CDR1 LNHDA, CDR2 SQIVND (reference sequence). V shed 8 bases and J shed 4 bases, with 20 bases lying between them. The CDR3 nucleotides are TGTGCCAGTGAATCAGGGCCCGGTGGGGTCACCGGGGAGCTGTTTTTT. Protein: CASESGPGGVTGELFF.

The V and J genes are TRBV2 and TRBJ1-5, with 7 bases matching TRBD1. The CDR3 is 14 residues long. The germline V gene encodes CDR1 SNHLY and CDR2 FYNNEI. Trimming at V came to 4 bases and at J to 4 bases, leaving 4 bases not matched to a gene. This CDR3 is CASSVRQGNQPQHF. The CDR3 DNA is TGTGCCAGCAGTGTTAGACAGGGTAATCAGCCCCAGCATTTT.

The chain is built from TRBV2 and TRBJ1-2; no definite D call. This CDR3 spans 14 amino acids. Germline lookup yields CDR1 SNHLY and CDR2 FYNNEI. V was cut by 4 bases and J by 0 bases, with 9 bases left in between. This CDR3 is CASSGQTTNYGYTF. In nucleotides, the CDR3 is TGTGCCAGCAGTGGTCAGACTACTAACTATGGCTACACCTTC.

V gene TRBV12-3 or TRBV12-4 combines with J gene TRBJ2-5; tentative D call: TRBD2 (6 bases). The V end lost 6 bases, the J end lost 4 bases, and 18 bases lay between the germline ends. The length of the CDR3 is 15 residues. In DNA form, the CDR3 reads TGTGCCAGCAGCCCTCCTTGGGGGGAGAGAGAGACCCAGTACTTC. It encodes CASSPPWGERETQYF.

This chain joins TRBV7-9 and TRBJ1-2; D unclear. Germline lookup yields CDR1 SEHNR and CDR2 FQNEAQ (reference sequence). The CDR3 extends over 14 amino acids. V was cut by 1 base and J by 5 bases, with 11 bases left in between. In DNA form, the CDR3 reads TGTGCCAGCAGCTTAGAGGGCGGTTCGTATGGCTACACCTTC. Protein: CASSLEGGSYGYTF.

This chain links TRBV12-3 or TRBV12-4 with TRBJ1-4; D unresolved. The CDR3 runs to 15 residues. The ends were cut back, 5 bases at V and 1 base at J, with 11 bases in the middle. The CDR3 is CASSPNRGTNEKLFF. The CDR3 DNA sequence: TGTGCCAGCAGTCCAAACCGAGGAACTAATGAAAAACTGTTTTTT.

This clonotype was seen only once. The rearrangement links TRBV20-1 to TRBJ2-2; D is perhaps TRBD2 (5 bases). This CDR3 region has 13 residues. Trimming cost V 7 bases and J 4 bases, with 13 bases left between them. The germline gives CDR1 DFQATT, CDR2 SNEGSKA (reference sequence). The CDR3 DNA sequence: TGCAGTGTCGGTAGCGTTCTCACCGGGGAGCTGTTTTTT. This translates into CSVGSVLTGELFF.

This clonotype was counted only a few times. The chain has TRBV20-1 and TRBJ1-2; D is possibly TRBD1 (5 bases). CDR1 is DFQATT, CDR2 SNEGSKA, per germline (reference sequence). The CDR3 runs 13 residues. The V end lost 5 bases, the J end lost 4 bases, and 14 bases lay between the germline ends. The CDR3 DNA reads TGCAGTGCTGACACTGCCGACAGCTATGGCTACACCTTC. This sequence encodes CSADTADSYGYTF.

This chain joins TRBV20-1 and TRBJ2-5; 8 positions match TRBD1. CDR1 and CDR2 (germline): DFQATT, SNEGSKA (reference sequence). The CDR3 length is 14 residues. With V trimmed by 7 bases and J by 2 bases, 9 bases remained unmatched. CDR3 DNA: TGCAGTGACACCACCGGGACAGGTCAAGAGACCCAGTACTTC. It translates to CSDTTGTGQETQYF.

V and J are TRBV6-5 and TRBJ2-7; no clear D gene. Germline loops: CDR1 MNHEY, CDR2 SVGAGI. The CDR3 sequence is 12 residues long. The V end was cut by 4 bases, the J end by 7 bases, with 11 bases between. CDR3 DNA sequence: TGTGCCAGCAGTTCCTATTTGAGGGAGCAGTACTTC. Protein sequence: CASSSYLREQYF.